Listed below are T cell receptor beta chains from one sample, sequenced in a study of OX40 agonist ivuxolimab in advanced cancers. Profiled with immunoSEQ multiplex PCR; TCRdb holds only in-frame clones, not every one. The sample records roughly 34,000 clones, around three quarters being singletons. The specimen comprised CD4+ or CD8+ T cells sorted from blood, sampled in a trial of the OX40 agonist ivuxolimab. The receptor set was obtained from an adult with an advanced solid tumor such as melanoma, head and neck, liver or kidney cancer. Both conserved end residues are part of each CDR3. D genes are given only for firm matches. Rows give clone size only sometimes, using once, few, many, or a class for an expanded clone.

v_gene	d_gene	j_gene	abundance	CDR3nt	CDR3aa
TRBV6-5	TRBD1	TRBJ2-1	.	TGTGCCAGCAGGGACAGGGTCTACAATGAGCAGTTCTTC	CASRDRVYNEQFF
TRBV6-1	.	TRBJ1-5	.	TGTGTCAGCAGTGGATCGGGACGGCGCAATCAGCCCCAGCATTTT	CVSSGSGRRNQPQHF
TRBV7-2	TRBD1	TRBJ1-5	few	TGTGCCAGCAACCCAGGGGGGGCTCGCAATCAGCCCCAGCATTTT	CASNPGGARNQPQHF
TRBV28	.	TRBJ1-1	.	TGTGCCAGCAGTTTGGTCCGGGGGAACACTGAAGCTTTCTTT	CASSLVRGNTEAFF
TRBV25-1	.	TRBJ2-3	.	TGTGCCAGCAGTGAAAGAGGCCGTGCGGGGACGCAGTATTTT	CASSERGRAGTQYF
TRBV4-2	TRBD2	TRBJ2-1	.	TGTGCCAGCAGCCAAGCGACTAGCGGGGGGGACAATGAGCAGTTCTTC	CASSQATSGGDNEQFF
TRBV5-4	TRBD1	TRBJ1-3	.	TGTGCCAGCAGCGGAGGTCCTCCGGGACAGGGGGCGGGAAACACCATATATTTT	CASSGGPPGQGAGNTIYF
TRBV4-1	.	TRBJ1-6	few	TGCGCCAGCAGCAAAGAGGGGAACCCCTGGGGGTCACCCCTCCACTTT	CASSKEGNPWGSPLHF
TRBV9	TRBD2	TRBJ2-3	.	TGTGCCAGCATCGGGGGGAACACAGATACGCAGTATTTT	CASIGGNTDTQYF
TRBV7-4	TRBD2	TRBJ2-1	.	TGTGCCAGCAGCTTAGCACCAGTGGTAGCGGGTGGGAGCTCCTACAATGAGCAGTTCTTC	CASSLAPVVAGGSSYNEQFF
TRBV18	TRBD1	TRBJ1-5	.	TGTGCCAGCTCACAATATGGGACAGGGTTAAACCAGCCCCAGCATTTT	CASSQYGTGLNQPQHF
TRBV7-9	.	TRBJ1-4	.	TGTGCCAGCAGTTTTGGACGGGACATTAATGAAAAACTGTTTTTT	CASSFGRDINEKLFF
TRBV7-9	TRBD1	TRBJ1-1	.	TGTGCCAGCAGCCCGAACAGGGGGCTAGTCACTGAAGCTTTCTTT	CASSPNRGLVTEAFF
TRBV15	.	TRBJ1-4	.	TGTGCCACCAGCAGAGACCGGGAGTGGGGCCAACGAGAAAAACTGTTTTTT	CATSRDREWGQREKLFF
TRBV10-3	TRBD1	TRBJ1-2	.	TGTGCCATCAGTGAGGCCGGGACAGGGGGCTTCGGCTACACCTTC	CAISEAGTGGFGYTF
TRBV6-6	.	TRBJ1-1	.	TGTGCCAGCAGTTCAGAGGGTTATTTGAACACTGAAGCTTTCTTT	CASSSEGYLNTEAFF
TRBV28	.	TRBJ2-2	many	TGTGCCAGCAGTTTACACACCTCCCCCGGGGAGCTGTTTTTT	CASSLHTSPGELFF
TRBV6-1	TRBD1	TRBJ1-1	.	TGTGCCAGCAGTCAGGGGGGGGAGTCCACTGAAGCTTTCTTT	CASSQGGESTEAFF
TRBV19	.	TRBJ2-1	.	TGTGCCAGTAGTACTACGTCGAGGGTGTCCTACAATGAGCAGTTCTTC	CASSTTSRVSYNEQFF
TRBV5-1	.	TRBJ1-1	.	TGCGCCAGCAGCTACGGGAGCCTCAACACTGAAGCTTTCTTT	CASSYGSLNTEAFF
TRBV2	.	TRBJ1-2	.	TGTGCCAGCAGTGAAGTGGGGGCAAGGGTTGGAGGCTACACCTTC	CASSEVGARVGGYTF
TRBV5-1	.	TRBJ1-2	.	TGCGCCAGCAGCTTGTCGGCGGAAGGATATGGCTACACCTTC	CASSLSAEGYGYTF
TRBV21-1	.	TRBJ1-6	.	TGTGCCAGCAGCAAAACACACAGGGGTGGCTCCTATAATTCACCCCTCCACTTT	CASSKTHRGGSYNSPLHF
TRBV6-6	.	TRBJ1-5	.	TGTGCCAGCAGTTACGACCTCCGGGAGCCCCAGCATTTT	CASSYDLREPQHF
TRBV5-1	.	TRBJ2-7	.	TGCGCCAGCAGCCCCTCTCCGGACAGAACCTACGAGCAGTACTTC	CASSPSPDRTYEQYF
TRBV5-1	TRBD1	TRBJ1-1	once	TGCGCCACTTCGACAGGGGCGTACACTGAAGCTTTCTTT	CATSTGAYTEAFF
TRBV10-2	.	TRBJ1-6	.	TGCGCCAGCAGTGGGACGATGTATAATTCACCCCTCCACTTT	CASSGTMYNSPLHF
TRBV7-9	.	TRBJ1-2	once	TGTGCCAGCAGCTTATGGGGTTCCCCAGGAAACTATGGCTACACCTTC	CASSLWGSPGNYGYTF
TRBV5-1	.	TRBJ1-2	.	TGCGCCAGCAGCGAGGCCACAGGGTCTAACTATGGCTACACCTTC	CASSEATGSNYGYTF
TRBV7-6	.	TRBJ2-4	.	TGTGCCAGCAGCCCTCTGAACCATAAGAAGGCCAAAAACATTCAGTACTTC	CASSPLNHKKAKNIQYF
TRBV18	.	TRBJ2-7	.	TGTGCCAGCTCACCCGTGGGGACAGAGCAGTACTTC	CASSPVGTEQYF
TRBV19	TRBD1	TRBJ1-4	.	TGTGCCAGTACCTGGACAGGGAAACCTGAAAAACTGTTTTTT	CASTWTGKPEKLFF
TRBV7-9	TRBD1	TRBJ1-1	.	TGTGCCAGCAGCTTAGGAACCGGGACAGGGAACACTGAAGCTTTCTTT	CASSLGTGTGNTEAFF
TRBV4-1	TRBD1	TRBJ1-2	.	TGCGCCAGCAGCCAGCCGGGACAGGGCCTCTACGGCTACACCTTC	CASSQPGQGLYGYTF
TRBV9	.	TRBJ1-1	.	TGTGCCAGCAGCGTAGATTGGAACACTGAAGCTTTCTTT	CASSVDWNTEAFF
TRBV29-1	.	TRBJ1-2	.	TGCAGCGTTCTTACCCGGGAGGGCTACACCTTC	CSVLTREGYTF
TRBV2	.	TRBJ1-1	.	TGTGCCAGCAGTACCTCGCGGGGGTGGACTGAAGCTTTCTTT	CASSTSRGWTEAFF
TRBV6-1	.	TRBJ1-1	.	TGTGCCAGCAACCCGCCGTACGGGCAGGAGACTGAAGCTTTCTTT	CASNPPYGQETEAFF